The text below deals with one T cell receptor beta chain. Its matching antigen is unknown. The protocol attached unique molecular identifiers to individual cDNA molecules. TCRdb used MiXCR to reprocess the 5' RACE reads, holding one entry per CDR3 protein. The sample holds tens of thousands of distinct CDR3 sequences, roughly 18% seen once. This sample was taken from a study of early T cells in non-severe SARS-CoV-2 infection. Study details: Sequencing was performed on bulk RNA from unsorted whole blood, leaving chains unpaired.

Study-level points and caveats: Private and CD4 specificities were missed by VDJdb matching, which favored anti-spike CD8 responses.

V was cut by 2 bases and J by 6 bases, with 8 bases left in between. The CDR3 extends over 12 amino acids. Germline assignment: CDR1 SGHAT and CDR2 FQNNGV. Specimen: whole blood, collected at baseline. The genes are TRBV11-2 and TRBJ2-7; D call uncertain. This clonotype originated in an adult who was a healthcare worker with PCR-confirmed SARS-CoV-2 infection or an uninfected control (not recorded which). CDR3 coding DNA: TGTGCCAGCAGCTTATCAGCTCGCGAGCAGTACTTC. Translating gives CASSLSAREQYF.